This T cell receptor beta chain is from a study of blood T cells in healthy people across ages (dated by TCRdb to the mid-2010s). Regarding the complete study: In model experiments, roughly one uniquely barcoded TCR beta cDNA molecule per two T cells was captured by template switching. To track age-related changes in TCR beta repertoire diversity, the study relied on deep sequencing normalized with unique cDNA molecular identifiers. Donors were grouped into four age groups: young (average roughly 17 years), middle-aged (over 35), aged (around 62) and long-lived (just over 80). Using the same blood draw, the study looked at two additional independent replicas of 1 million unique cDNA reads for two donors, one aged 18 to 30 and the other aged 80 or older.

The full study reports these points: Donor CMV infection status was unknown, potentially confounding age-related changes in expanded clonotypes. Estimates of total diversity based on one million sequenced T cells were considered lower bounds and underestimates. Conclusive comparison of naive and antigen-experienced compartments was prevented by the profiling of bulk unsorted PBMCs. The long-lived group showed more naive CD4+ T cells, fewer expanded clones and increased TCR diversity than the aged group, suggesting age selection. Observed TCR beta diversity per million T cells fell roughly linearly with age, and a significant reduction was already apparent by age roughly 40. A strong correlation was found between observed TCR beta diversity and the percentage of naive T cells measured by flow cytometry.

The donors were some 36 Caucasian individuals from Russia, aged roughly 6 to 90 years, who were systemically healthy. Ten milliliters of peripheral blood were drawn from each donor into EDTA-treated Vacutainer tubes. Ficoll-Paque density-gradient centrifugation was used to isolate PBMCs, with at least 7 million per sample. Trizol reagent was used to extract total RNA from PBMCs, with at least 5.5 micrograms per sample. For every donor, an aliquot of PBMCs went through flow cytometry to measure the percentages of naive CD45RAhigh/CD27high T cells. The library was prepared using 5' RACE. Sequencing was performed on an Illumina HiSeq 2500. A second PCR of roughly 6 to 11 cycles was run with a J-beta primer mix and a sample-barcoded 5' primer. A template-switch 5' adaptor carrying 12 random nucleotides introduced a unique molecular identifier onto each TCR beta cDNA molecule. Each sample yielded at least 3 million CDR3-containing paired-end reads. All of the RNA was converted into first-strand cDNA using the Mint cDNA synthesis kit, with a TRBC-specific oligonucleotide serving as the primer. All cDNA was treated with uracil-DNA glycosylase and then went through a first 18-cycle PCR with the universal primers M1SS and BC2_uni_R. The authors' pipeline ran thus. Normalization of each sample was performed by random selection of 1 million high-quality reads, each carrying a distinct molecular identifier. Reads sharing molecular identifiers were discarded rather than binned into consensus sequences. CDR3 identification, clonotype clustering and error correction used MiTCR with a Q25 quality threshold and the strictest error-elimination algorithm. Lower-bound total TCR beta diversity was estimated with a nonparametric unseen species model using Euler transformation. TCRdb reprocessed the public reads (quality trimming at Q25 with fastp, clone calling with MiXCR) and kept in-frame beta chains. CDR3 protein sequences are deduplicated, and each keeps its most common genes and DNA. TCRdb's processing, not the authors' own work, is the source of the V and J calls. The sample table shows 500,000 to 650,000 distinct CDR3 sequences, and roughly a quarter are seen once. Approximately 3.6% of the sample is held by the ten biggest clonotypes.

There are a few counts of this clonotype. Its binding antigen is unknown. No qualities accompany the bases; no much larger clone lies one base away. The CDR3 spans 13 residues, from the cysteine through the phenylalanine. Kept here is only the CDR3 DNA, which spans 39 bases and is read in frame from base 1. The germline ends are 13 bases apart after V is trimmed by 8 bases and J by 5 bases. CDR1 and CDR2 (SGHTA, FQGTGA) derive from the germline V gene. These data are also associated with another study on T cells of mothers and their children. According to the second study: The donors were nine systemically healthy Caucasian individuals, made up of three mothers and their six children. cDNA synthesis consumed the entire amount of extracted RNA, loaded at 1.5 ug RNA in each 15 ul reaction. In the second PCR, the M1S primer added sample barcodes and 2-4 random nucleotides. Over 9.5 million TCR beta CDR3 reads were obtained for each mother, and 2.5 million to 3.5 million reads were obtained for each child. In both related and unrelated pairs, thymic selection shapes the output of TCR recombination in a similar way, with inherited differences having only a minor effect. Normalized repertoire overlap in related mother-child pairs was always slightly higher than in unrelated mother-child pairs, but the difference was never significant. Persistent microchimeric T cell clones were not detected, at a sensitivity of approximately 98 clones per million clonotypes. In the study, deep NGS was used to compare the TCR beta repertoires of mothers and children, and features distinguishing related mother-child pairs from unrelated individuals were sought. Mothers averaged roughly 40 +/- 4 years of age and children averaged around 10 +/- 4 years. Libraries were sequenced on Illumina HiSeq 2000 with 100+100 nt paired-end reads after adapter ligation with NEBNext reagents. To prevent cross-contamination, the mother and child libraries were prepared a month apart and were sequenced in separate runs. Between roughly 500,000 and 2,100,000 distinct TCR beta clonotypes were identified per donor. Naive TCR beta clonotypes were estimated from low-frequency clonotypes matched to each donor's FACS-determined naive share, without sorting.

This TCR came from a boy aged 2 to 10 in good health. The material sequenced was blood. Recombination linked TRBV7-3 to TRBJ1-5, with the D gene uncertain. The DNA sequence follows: TGTGCCAGCCTCCGGCAGCAATATCAGCCCCAGCATTTT. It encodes CASLRQQYQPQHF.